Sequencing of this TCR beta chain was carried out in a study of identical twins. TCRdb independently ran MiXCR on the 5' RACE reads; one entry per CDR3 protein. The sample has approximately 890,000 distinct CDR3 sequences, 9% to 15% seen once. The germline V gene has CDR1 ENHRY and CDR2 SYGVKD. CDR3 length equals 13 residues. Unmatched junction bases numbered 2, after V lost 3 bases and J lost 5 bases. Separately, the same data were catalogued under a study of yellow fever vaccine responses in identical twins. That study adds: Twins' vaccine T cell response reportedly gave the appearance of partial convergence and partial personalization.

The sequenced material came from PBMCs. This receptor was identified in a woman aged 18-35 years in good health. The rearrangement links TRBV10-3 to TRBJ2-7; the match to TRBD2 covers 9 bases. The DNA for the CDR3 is TGTGCCATCAGTGACTTAGCGGGGGACGAGCAGTACGTC. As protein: CAISDLAGDEQYV.